The present T cell receptor (beta chain) was sequenced within a study of T cells in Graves' hyperthyroidism and ophthalmopathy. Notes on the study in general: Stable hyperthyroidism was separated from ophthalmopathy by a model based on 13 V-J features.

RNA transcripts provided the source from which TCR beta CDR3 regions were amplified. Initially, a first-round RT-PCR of the TCR CDR3 employed the HTBI primer set. One entry per CDR3 protein results from TCRdb running MiXCR on the multiplex PCR reads. Found here are 470,000 or so distinct CDR3 sequences, roughly 20% of them singletons; the top ten hold approximately 26%. Trimming removed 6 bases at V and 0 bases at J, with 14 bases between. Germline CDR1 and CDR2: MGHDK and SYGVNS. CDR3 length equals 15 residues. This clonotype has a handful of counts. Its antigen remains unidentified. J is TRBJ1-1 and V is TRBV25-1; D might be TRBD1 (5 bases). Material for sequencing was blood. The sequence was collected from a young man with Graves' hyperthyroidism. The CDR3 loop reads CASSRDGDMNTEAFF. The CDR3 nucleotides are TGTGCCAGCAGCAGGGACGGAGACATGAACACTGAAGCTTTCTTT.